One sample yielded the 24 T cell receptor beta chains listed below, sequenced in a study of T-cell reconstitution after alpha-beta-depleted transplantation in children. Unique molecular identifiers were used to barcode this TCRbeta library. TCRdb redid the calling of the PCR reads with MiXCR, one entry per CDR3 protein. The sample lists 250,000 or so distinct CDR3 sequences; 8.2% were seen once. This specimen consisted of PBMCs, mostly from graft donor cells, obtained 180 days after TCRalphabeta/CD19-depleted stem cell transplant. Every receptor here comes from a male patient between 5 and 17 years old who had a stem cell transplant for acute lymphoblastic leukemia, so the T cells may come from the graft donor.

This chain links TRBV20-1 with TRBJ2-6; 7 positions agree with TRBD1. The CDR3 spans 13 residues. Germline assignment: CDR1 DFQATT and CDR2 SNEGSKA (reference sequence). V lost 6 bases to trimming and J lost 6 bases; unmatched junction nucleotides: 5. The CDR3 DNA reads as TGCAGTGCCCCGGACAGGACGGCCAACGTCCTGACTTTC. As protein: CSAPDRTANVLTF.

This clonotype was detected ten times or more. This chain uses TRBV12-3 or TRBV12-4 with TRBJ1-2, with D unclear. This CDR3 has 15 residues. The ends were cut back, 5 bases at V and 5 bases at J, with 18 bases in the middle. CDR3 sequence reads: CASSHRTMTDYGYTF. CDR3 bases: TGTGCCAGCAGTCATCGAACTATGACGGATTATGGCTACACCTTC.

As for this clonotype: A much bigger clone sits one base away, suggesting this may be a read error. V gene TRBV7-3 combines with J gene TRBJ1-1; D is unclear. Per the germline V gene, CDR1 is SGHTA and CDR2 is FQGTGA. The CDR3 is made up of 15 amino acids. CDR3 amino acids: CASSLTGGEKTEDFF. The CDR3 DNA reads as TGTGCCAGCAGCTTAACGGGTGGGGAGAAGACTGAAGATTTCTTT.

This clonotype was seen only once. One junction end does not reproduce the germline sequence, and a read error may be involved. This CDR3 reads CASRGRVTSYAQYF. The DNA for the CDR3 is TGTGCCAGCAGAGGCAGGGTAACGTCCTACGCGCAGTACTTC. V is TRBV6-1 and J is TRBJ2-7; the D gene is possibly TRBD1 (5 bases). This CDR3 is 14 amino acids long. Germline V CDR1 and CDR2: MNHNS, SASEGT.

CDR3 residues: CASSPRTGTHIQYF. The CDR3 nucleotides read TGTGCCAGCAGCCCTCGGACAGGGACGCACATTCAGTACTTC. This chain links TRBV7-2 with TRBJ2-4; 8 positions agree with TRBD1. The V gene end was trimmed by 5 bases and the J gene end by 8 bases; junction bases not matched to a gene: 8. This CDR3 region has 14 residues. CDR1 SGHTA and CDR2 FQGNSA come from the germline V gene. Based on the CDR3 plus reference TRBV7-2 and TRBJ2-4, the full variable domain is GAGVSQSPSNKVTEKGKDVELRCDPISGHTALYWYRQSLGQGLEFLIYFQGNSAPDKSGLPSDRFSAERTGGSVSTLTIQRTQQEDSAVYLCASSPRTGTHIQYFGAGTRLSVL.

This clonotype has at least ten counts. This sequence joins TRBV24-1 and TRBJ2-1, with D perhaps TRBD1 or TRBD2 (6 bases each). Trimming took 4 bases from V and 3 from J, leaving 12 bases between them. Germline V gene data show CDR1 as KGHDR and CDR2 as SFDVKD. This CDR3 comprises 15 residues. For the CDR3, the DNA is TGTGCCACCAGTGACCCCGGGGGCCACTACAATGAGCAGTTCTTC. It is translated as CATSDPGGHYNEQFF.

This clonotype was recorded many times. The chain's CDR3 is CASRTGRGLGYTF. Written as DNA, the CDR3 is TGTGCCAGCAGAACGGGCAGGGGGCTTGGCTACACCTTC. The chain joins TRBV28 to TRBJ1-2; the match to TRBD1 covers 8 bases. Looked up from germline, CDR1 is MDHEN and CDR2 is SYDVKM. Unmatched junction bases numbered 7, after V lost 6 bases and J lost 7 bases. CDR3 length equals 13 residues.

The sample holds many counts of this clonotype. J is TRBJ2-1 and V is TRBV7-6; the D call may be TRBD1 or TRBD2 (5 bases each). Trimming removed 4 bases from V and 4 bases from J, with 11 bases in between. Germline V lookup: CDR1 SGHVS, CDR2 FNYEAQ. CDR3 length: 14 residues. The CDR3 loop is CASSSPGPYNEQFF. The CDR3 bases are TGTGCCAGCAGCTCCCCGGGACCTTACAATGAGCAGTTCTTC.

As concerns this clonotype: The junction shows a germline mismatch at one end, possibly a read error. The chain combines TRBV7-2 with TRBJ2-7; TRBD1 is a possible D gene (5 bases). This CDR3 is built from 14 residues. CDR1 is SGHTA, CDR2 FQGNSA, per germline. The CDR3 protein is CASSLGQFSDEQYF. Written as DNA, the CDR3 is TGTGCCAGCAGCTTAGGACAGTTCTCCGACGAGCAGTACTTC.

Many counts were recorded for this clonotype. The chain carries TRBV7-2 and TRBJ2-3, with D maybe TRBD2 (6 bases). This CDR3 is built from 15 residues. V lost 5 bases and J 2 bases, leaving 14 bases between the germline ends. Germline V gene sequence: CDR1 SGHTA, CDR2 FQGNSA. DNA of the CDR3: TGTGCCAGCAGCCATCAGCGGGCGAACACAGATACGCAGTATTTT. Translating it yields CASSHQRANTDTQYF.

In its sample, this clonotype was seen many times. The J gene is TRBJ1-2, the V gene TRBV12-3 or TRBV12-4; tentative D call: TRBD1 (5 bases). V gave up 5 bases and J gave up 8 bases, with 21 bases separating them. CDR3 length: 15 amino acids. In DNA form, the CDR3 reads TGTGCCAGCAGTCCAGCGCAGGGAGGAAATGGGGGCTACACCTTC. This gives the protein CASSPAQGGNGGYTF.

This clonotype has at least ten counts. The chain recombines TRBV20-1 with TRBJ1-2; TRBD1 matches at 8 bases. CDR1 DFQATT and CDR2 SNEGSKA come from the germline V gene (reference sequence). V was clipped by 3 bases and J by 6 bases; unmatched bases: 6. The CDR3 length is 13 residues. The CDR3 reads CSARQGALHGYTF. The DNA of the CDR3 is TGCAGTGCTAGGCAGGGGGCGCTTCATGGCTACACCTTC.

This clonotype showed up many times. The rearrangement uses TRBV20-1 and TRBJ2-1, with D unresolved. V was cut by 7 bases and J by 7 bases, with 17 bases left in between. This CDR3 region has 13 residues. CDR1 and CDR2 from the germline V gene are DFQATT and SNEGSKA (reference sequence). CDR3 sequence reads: CSVASSGLNEQFF. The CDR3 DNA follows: TGCAGTGTTGCCAGTTCGGGTCTTAATGAGCAGTTCTTC.

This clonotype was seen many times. Here the CDR3 reads CASSADPNQPQHF. The CDR3 coding sequence is TGTGCCAGCAGCGCTGACCCCAATCAGCCCCAGCATTTT. The chain couples TRBV9 to TRBJ1-5; D call uncertain. CDR1 is SGDLS and CDR2 is YYNGEE in the germline V gene. V lost 3 bases and J lost 3, with 7 bases in between. CDR3 length: 13 residues.

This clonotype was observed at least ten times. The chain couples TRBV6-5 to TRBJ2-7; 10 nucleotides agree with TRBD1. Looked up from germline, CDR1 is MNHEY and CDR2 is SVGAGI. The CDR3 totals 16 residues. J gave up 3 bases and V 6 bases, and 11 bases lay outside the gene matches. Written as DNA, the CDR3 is TGTGCCAGCAGCAGCCCGGGACAGGGGCGATTCTACGAGCAGTACTTC. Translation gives CASSSPGQGRFYEQYF.

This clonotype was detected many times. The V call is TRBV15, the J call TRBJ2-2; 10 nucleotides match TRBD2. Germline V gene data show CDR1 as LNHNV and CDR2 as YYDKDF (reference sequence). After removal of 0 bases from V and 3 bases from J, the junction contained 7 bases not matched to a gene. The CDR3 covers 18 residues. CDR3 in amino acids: CATSRDLPLAGYTGELFF. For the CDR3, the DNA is TGTGCCACCAGCAGAGATCTCCCACTAGCGGGGTACACCGGGGAGCTGTTTTTT.

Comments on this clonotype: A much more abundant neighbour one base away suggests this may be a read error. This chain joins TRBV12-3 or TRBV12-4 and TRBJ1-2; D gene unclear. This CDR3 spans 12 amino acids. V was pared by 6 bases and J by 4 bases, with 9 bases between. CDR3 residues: CASSAGSYGYTF. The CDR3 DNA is TGTGCCAGCAGCGCCGGCAGCTATGGCTACACCTTC.

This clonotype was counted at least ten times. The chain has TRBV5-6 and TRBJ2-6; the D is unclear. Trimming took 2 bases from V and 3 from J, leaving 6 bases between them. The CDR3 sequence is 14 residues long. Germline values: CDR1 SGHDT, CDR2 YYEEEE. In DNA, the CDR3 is TGTGCCAGCAGCTTTTTATATGGGGCCAACGTCCTGACTTTC. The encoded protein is CASSFLYGANVLTF.

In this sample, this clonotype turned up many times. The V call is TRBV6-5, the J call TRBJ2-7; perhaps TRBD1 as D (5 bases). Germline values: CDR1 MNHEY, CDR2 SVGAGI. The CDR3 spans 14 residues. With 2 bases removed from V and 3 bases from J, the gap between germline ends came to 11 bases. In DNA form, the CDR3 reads TGTGCCAGCAGTTACAGCCAGGGTGGCTACGAGCAGTACTTC. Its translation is CASSYSQGGYEQYF.

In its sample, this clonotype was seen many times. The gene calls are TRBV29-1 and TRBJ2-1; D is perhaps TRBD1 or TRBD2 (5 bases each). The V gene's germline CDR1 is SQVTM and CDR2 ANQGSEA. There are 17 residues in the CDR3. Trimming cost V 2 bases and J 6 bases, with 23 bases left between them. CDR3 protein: CSVEKRPGWDPINEQFF. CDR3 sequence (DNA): TGCAGCGTTGAAAAGAGGCCAGGGTGGGACCCGATCAATGAGCAGTTCTTC.

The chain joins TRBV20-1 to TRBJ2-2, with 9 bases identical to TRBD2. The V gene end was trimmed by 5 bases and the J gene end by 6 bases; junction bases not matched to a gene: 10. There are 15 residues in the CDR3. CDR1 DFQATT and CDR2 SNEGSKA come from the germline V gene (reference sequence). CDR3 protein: CSAPGAGGPAGELFF. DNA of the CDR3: TGCAGTGCTCCAGGGGCGGGAGGGCCAGCCGGGGAGCTGTTTTTT.

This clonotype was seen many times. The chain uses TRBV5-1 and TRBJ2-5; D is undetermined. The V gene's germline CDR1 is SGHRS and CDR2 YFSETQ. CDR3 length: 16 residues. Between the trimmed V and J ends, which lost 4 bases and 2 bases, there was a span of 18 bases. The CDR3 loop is CASSPGGTVRQETQYF. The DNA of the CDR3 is TGCGCCAGCAGCCCCGGTGGAACGGTTCGGCAAGAGACCCAGTACTTC.

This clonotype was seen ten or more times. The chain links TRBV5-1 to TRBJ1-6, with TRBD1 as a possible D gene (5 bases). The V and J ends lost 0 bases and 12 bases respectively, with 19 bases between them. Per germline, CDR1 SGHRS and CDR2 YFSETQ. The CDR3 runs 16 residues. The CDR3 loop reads CASSLVGRADVGPLHF. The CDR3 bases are TGCGCCAGCAGCTTGGTGGGCAGGGCCGATGTGGGACCCCTCCACTTT.

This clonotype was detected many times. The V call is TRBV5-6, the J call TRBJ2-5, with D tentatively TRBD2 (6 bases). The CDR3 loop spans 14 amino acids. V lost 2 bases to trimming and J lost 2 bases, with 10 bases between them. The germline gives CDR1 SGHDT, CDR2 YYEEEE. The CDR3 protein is CASSFGRGQETQYF. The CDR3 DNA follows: TGTGCCAGCAGCTTTGGCCGGGGGCAAGAGACCCAGTACTTC.